The next 17 T cell receptor beta chains were all read from a single sample in a study of blood T cell repertoires in COVID-19. The protocol was immunoSEQ multiplex PCR, while the TCRdb copy is restricted to in-frame clones and leaves out a portion. Here the sample spans roughly 250,000 clones, 84% being singletons. The sample was peripheral blood. The receptors come from a human donor in a cohort sampled during active COVID-19.

This chain uses TRBV7-9 with TRBJ2-7; the match to TRBD2 covers 8 bases. The germline gives CDR1 SEHNR, CDR2 FQNEAQ (reference sequence). The CDR3 totals 13 residues. The J segment lost 3 bases and the V segment lost 6 bases, leaving 4 bases of the junction unmatched. CDR3 DNA: TGTGCCAGCAGGGGAGCGGGGGTCTACGAGCAGTACTTC. This translates into CASRGAGVYEQYF.

V is TRBV2 and J is TRBJ2-5; TRBD2 aligns across 8 bases. This CDR3 region has 16 residues. V shed 1 base, J shed 0 bases, and the junction held 4 bases outside the gene matches. CDR1 is SNHLY, CDR2 FYNNEI, per germline. CDR3 coding DNA: TGTGCCAGCAGTGAAGGTGTAGCGGGGAACCAAGAGACCCAGTACTTC. It yields the protein CASSEGVAGNQETQYF.

The chain joins TRBV6-5 to TRBJ2-7; D is undetermined. The CDR3 has 15 amino acids. V lost 6 bases and J lost 6, with 21 bases in between. Looked up from germline, CDR1 is MNHEY and CDR2 is SVGAGI. The CDR3 spells CASSLADIPFSEQYF. CDR3 nucleotide sequence: TGTGCCAGCAGCCTCGCCGACATTCCGTTCTCCGAGCAGTACTTC.

V is TRBV18 and J is TRBJ2-7, with D possibly TRBD1 on 6 matching bases. V was cut by 4 bases and J by 0 bases, with 10 bases left in between. The CDR3 sequence is 14 residues long. Germline CDR1 and CDR2: KGHSH and LQKENI. CDR3 amino acids: CASSLLTGSYEQYF. The CDR3 bases are TGTGCCAGCTCACTCCTGACAGGCTCCTACGAGCAGTACTTC.

The chain joins TRBV11-1 to TRBJ2-7, with D possibly being TRBD1 (6 bases). V dropped 0 bases and J dropped 10 bases, with 16 bases sitting between them. CDR3 length: 14 residues. The V gene's germline CDR1 is SGHAT and CDR2 FQDESV (reference sequence). Here the CDR3 reads CASSLAQGFTVQYF. CDR3 bases: TGTGCCAGCAGCTTAGCGCAGGGGTTTACTGTCCAGTACTTC.

The gene calls are TRBV6-2 or TRBV6-3 and TRBJ2-7; 7 positions agree with TRBD2. The CDR3 is 14 amino acids. With V trimmed by 2 bases and J by 6 bases, 7 bases remained unmatched. Germline assignment: CDR1 MNHEY and CDR2 SVGEGT. As DNA, the CDR3 is TGTGCCAGCAGTTACGGGGGGGGGATCCTCGAGCAGTACTTC. Amino acids: CASSYGGGILEQYF.

In regard to this clone: This CDR3 is also generated by other DNA sequences in the sample. This chain joins TRBV2 and TRBJ1-1, with TRBD1 as a possible D gene (6 bases). V was trimmed by 3 bases and J by 1 base, leaving 6 bases between them. The CDR3 loop spans 13 amino acids. Germline CDR1 is SNHLY and CDR2 is FYNNEI. CDR3 in DNA: TGTGCCAGCAGTGACAGGGGGAACACTGAAGCTTTCTTT. This sequence encodes CASSDRGNTEAFF.

The chain uses TRBV3-1 (or the pseudogene TRBV3-2) and TRBJ2-3; D perhaps matches TRBD2 (5 bases). The CDR3 loop spans 13 amino acids. V dropped 3 bases and J dropped 4 bases, with 8 bases sitting between them. Germline CDR1 LGHDT, CDR2 YNNKEL (reference sequence). The CDR3 DNA reads TGTGCCAGCAGCCAGGTTAGCGCAGATACGCAGTATTTT. This codes for CASSQVSADTQYF.

The V and J genes are TRBV6-5 and TRBJ1-5, with no clear D. CDR3 length equals 12 residues. The V end lost 6 bases, the J end lost 9 bases, and 12 bases lay between the germline ends. The germline gives CDR1 MNHEY, CDR2 SVGAGI. CDR3 bases: TGTGCCAGCAGCCGGGGTCCAGGGCCCCAGCATTTT. Amino acids: CASSRGPGPQHF.

V gene TRBV5-4 combines with J gene TRBJ2-3; the D gene is possibly TRBD1 (6 bases). Trimming removed 3 bases at V and 4 bases at J, with 18 bases between. The CDR3 runs to 16 residues. From germline, CDR1 is SGHNT and CDR2 YYREEE (reference sequence). The CDR3 reads CASSYTGLVRSDTQYF. DNA for the CDR3: TGTGCCAGCAGCTACACAGGGTTGGTTCGATCAGATACGCAGTATTTT.

The rearrangement uses TRBV19 and TRBJ1-6; TRBD1 aligns across 7 bases. The germline V gene encodes CDR1 LNHDA and CDR2 SQIVND (reference sequence). V shed 5 bases, J shed 7 bases, and the junction held 11 bases outside the gene matches. The CDR3 is 16 residues long. CDR3 nucleotide sequence: TGTGCCAGTAGTTTGAGCCAAGGGGGCCAAAATTCACCCCTCCACTTT. Protein sequence: CASSLSQGGQNSPLHF.

The chain is built from TRBV5-1 and TRBJ2-5; the match to TRBD2 covers 9 bases. This CDR3 spans 17 amino acids. Germline CDR1 reads SGHRS; CDR2 reads YFSETQ. The V segment lost 0 bases and the J segment 3 bases; nucleotides outside the gene matches: 9. The CDR3 DNA sequence: TGCGCCAGCAGCTTGGCCCCGGTGGCTAGCGGGGAAGAGACCCAGTACTTC. Encoded protein: CASSLAPVASGEETQYF.

This clone was seen only once. The J gene is TRBJ1-5, the V gene TRBV18, with 11 bases lining up with TRBD1. The V segment lost 3 bases and the J segment 6 bases; nucleotides outside the gene matches: 4. CDR1 is KGHSH, CDR2 LQKENI, per germline. The CDR3 consists of 15 residues. CDR3 sequence: CASSPGTGGGQPQHF. The CDR3 DNA follows: TGTGCCAGCTCACCCGGGACAGGGGGTGGTCAGCCCCAGCATTTT.

V is TRBV4-3 and J is TRBJ2-1, with 7 bases matching TRBD1. This CDR3 is built from 15 residues. J lost 6 bases, V lost 1 base, and 6 bases had no gene match. Germline V lookup: CDR1 LGHNA, CDR2 YSLEER. The CDR3 loop is CASSQVGTDINEQFF. The CDR3 DNA is TGCGCCAGCAGCCAAGTCGGGACAGATATCAATGAGCAGTTCTTC.

The CDR3: CASSYTLQYTGELFF. CDR3 in DNA: TGTGCCAGCAGTTACACCCTACAGTACACCGGGGAGCTGTTTTTT. V is TRBV6-5 and J is TRBJ2-2, with no clear D. Trimming took 2 bases from V and 3 from J, leaving 10 bases between them. CDR1 and CDR2 (germline): MNHEY, SVGAGI. The CDR3 is 15 amino acids.

V usage is TRBV29-1 and J usage is TRBJ1-1; D is uncertain. This CDR3 region has 13 residues. Germline lookup yields CDR1 SQVTM and CDR2 ANQGSEA. With 7 bases removed from V and 4 bases from J, the gap between germline ends came to 16 bases. The CDR3 DNA sequence: TGCAGCGCCCTCGGCCTAGTCGGCACTGAAGCTTTCTTT. This sequence encodes CSALGLVGTEAFF.

The table lists this clone with a count of one. The rearrangement joins TRBV24-1 to TRBJ2-3; TRBD1 matches at 11 bases. The CDR3 contains 15 residues. Germline-derived CDR1 and CDR2 are KGHDR and SFDVKD. Trimming at V came to 6 bases and at J to 4 bases, leaving 5 bases not matched to a gene. CDR3 amino acids: CATSRGQGGSDTQYF. CDR3 bases: TGTGCCACCAGTCGGGGACAGGGGGGCTCAGATACGCAGTATTTT.